This T cell receptor (beta chain) was captured in a study of regulatory T cells in long-lasting Graves disease. Noted time point: newly diagnosed GD, antithyroid drugs for less than 3 months. Making the TCR library involved RNA that had been extracted from PBMCs. Graves' disease diagnoses used American Thyroid Association guidelines. Relying on iRepertoire HTBI primers and Arm-PCR of CDR3 regions, the team built TCR beta libraries. One entry per CDR3 protein, called by TCRdb with MiXCR from the multiplex PCR reads. The table has about 560,000 distinct CDR3 sequences, 15% to 20% seen once; the top ten hold 12%. Looked up from germline, CDR1 is MNHEY and CDR2 is SVGEGT. V was shortened by 5 bases and J by 6 bases, with 15 bases between the two germline ends. The CDR3 loop spans 14 amino acids. The same specimen was also included in a second study, on T cells in Graves' hyperthyroidism and ophthalmopathy.

The sequencing here drew on peripheral blood mononuclear cells (PBMCs), taken at new diagnosis, from a patient treated with antithyroid drugs. The source is a man between 18 and 29 years old with Graves disease. The chain combines TRBV6-2 or TRBV6-3 with TRBJ2-3, with a possible D match to TRBD2 (6 bases). The CDR3 DNA follows: TGTGCCAGCAGTGAGGGACTGGGACGGGATACGCAGTATTTT. Its protein product is CASSEGLGRDTQYF.